The clone carrying this T cell receptor beta chain has only a few counts. For CDR3 and TCR beta VDJ profiling, genomic DNA was the template used. MiXCR, run by TCRdb on the reads, gives a single entry per CDR3 protein. The sample yields over 200,000 distinct CDR3 sequences, 60% to 65% seen once. The sample belongs to a study of CD8+CD57+ T cells in acquired aplastic anemia. Study context: Mean yield of DNA from sorted CD4+ and CD8+ cells was approximately 3 ug.

The CDR3 is made up of 13 amino acids. Deletions cut 6 bases from V and 8 bases from J, with 16 bases between. The chain combines TRBV12-3 or TRBV12-4 with TRBJ1-2, with a weak D call TRBD1 (6 bases). This clonotype was sampled from a human donor in good health. Sequenced material: sorted CD4+, CD8+, or CD8+CD57+ T cells (not recorded which) from PBMCs. The CDR3 nucleotides are TGTGCCAGCAGCCTTCTAACAGGGTTCGGCTACACCTTC. As protein: CASSLLTGFGYTF.